The 21 T cell receptor beta chains presented below share a single source sample, sequenced in a study of T-cell reconstitution after alpha-beta-depleted transplantation in children. Researchers prepared the TCRbeta library using unique molecular identifiers, the study reports. MiXCR was run by TCRdb on the PCR reads, yielding one entry per CDR3 protein. The sample records hundreds of thousands of distinct CDR3 sequences, about 31% being singletons. The sample was PBMCs from the stem cell graft donor, taken from the stem cell graft. These receptors were taken from a human donor who donated a stem cell graft to a child with aplastic anemia.

The chain links TRBV6-2 or TRBV6-3 to TRBJ2-7; the match to TRBD2 covers 7 bases. In germline, CDR1 is MNHEY, CDR2 SVGEGT. V was clipped by 2 bases and J by 3 bases; unmatched bases: 10. The CDR3 spans 16 residues. CDR3: CASSYTGLADSYEQYF. In DNA form, the CDR3 reads TGTGCCAGCAGTTACACGGGTCTAGCGGATAGCTACGAGCAGTACTTC.

J is TRBJ1-2 and V is TRBV29-1; D gene unclear. The CDR3 extends over 12 amino acids. V was shortened by 4 bases and J by 6 bases, with 12 bases between the two germline ends. Germline CDR1 is SQVTM and CDR2 is ANQGSEA. CDR3 in DNA: TGCAGCGTTGTTAAGGGAATGGATGGCTACACCTTC. Its translation: CSVVKGMDGYTF. Looking up the rest from reference TRBV29-1 and TRBJ1-2 gives the full variable domain: SAVISQKPSRDICQRGTSLTIQCQVDSQVTMMFWYRQQPGQSLTLIATANQGSEATYESGFVIDKFPISRPNLTFSTLTVSNMSPEDSSIYLCSVVKGMDGYTFGSGTRLTVV.

In its sample, this clonotype is medium-sized. The CDR3 is CSARGLAAITNEQFF. CDR3 coding DNA: TGCAGTGCTAGAGGACTAGCGGCTATAACCAATGAGCAGTTCTTC. J is TRBJ2-1 and V is TRBV20-1; TRBD2 aligns across 9 bases. The CDR3 length is 15 residues. Germline V gives CDR1 DFQATT, CDR2 SNEGSKA (reference sequence). V was clipped by 1 base and J by 6 bases; unmatched bases: 7.

As concerns this clonotype: One end of the junction fails to match germline, which may point to a read error. J is TRBJ2-3 and V is TRBV7-9; 9 bases line up with TRBD2. Per germline, CDR1 SEHNR and CDR2 FQNEAQ (reference sequence). There are 14 residues in the CDR3. The CDR3 here is CASSLDPSGGREDF. The DNA of the CDR3 is TGTGCCAGCAGCTTAGATCCCAGCGGGGGGCGAGAGGATTTT. Using reference TRBV7-9 and TRBJ2-3 for the parts outside the CDR3, the full variable domain is DTGVSQNPRHKITKRGQNVTFRCDPISEHNRLYWYRQTLGQGPEFLTYFQNEAQLEKSRLLSDRFSAERPKGSFSTLEIQRTEQGDSAMYLCASSLDPSGGREDFGPGTRLTVL.

This clonotype was detected only a few times. This sequence joins TRBV7-2 and TRBJ2-1; D gene unclear. Germline V gene sequence: CDR1 SGHTA, CDR2 FQGNSA. The CDR3 totals 13 residues. Trimming stripped 3 bases from V and 10 bases from J, with 13 bases between. CDR3 sequence reads: CASSFRPDREQFF. DNA for the CDR3: TGTGCCAGCAGCTTCCGGCCTGATCGGGAGCAGTTCTTC.

This chain links TRBV12-3 or TRBV12-4 with TRBJ2-1, with 8 bases matching TRBD1. V was pared by 6 bases and J by 6 bases, with 1 base of the junction left unmatched. The CDR3 sequence is 12 residues long. Here the CDR3 reads CASRGTGNEQFF. CDR3 DNA sequence: TGTGCCAGCAGGGGGACAGGCAATGAGCAGTTCTTC.

This clonotype was observed at least ten times. J is TRBJ2-3 and V is TRBV7-2; D is possibly TRBD1 (6 bases). The V and J ends lost 1 base and 1 base respectively, with 15 bases between them. The CDR3 has 17 residues. Germline CDR1 reads SGHTA; CDR2 reads FQGNSA. The CDR3 is CASSLVGGARGTDTQYF. As DNA, the CDR3 is TGTGCCAGCAGCTTAGTAGGGGGAGCTAGAGGCACAGATACGCAGTATTTT.

The chain couples TRBV11-3 to TRBJ2-6; tentative D call: TRBD2 (5 bases). The CDR3 spans 16 residues. Trimming pared 5 bases from V and 2 bases from J, leaving 13 bases between. Germline V gene lookup returns CDR1 SGHNT and CDR2 YENEEA. The CDR3: CASSPAGPAGANVLTF. CDR3 bases: TGTGCCAGCAGCCCCGCGGGCCCAGCTGGGGCCAACGTCCTGACTTTC.

This sequence joins TRBV29-1 and TRBJ2-7; tentative D call: TRBD2 (6 bases). This CDR3 is built from 17 residues. V dropped 2 bases and J dropped 3 bases, with 23 bases sitting between them. Germline V lookup: CDR1 SQVTM, CDR2 ANQGSEA. The CDR3 DNA reads as TGCAGCGTTGAAATCCGGGAGAGGATGTCGGGGTTCTACGAGCAGTACTTC. This gives the protein CSVEIRERMSGFYEQYF.

The genes are TRBV14 and TRBJ2-1; TRBD2 might be the D (6 bases). Germline loops: CDR1 SGHDN, CDR2 FVKESK. Trimming removed 4 bases from V and 0 bases from J, with 10 bases in between. This CDR3 spans 15 amino acids. For the CDR3, the DNA is TGTGCCAGCAGCCCCCTAGCGCCCTCCTACAATGAGCAGTTCTTC. As protein: CASSPLAPSYNEQFF.

The chain recombines TRBV6-1 with TRBJ2-3; D gene uncertain. V was shortened by 6 bases and J by 3 bases, with 7 bases between the two germline ends. This CDR3 is built from 12 residues. Germline loops: CDR1 MNHNS, CDR2 SASEGT. For the CDR3, the DNA is TGTGCCAGCAGCCAGCTGACAGATACGCAGTATTTT. Its translation: CASSQLTDTQYF.

This clonotype was seen only a few times. The V gene is TRBV10-3, the J gene TRBJ2-5; the match to TRBD2 covers 10 bases. V shed 4 bases and J 4 bases; nucleotides not matched to a gene: 6. CDR1 and CDR2 from the germline V gene are ENHRY and SYGVKD. The CDR3 length is 15 residues. This CDR3 is CAISVSTSGPETQYF. The CDR3 region has the DNA TGTGCCATCAGTGTATCGACTAGCGGGCCAGAGACCCAGTACTTC.

V and J are TRBV7-9 and TRBJ1-2, with 8 nucleotides matching TRBD1. From germline, CDR1 is SEHNR and CDR2 FQNEAQ (reference sequence). The CDR3 is 15 residues long. V lost 4 bases to trimming and J lost 0 bases; unmatched junction nucleotides: 4. CDR3 sequence reads: CASSWGQDANYGYTF. The DNA for the CDR3 is TGTGCCAGCAGCTGGGGACAGGATGCTAACTATGGCTACACCTTC.

The V and J genes are TRBV6-2 or TRBV6-3 and TRBJ2-1; 11 bases map to TRBD2. The CDR3 runs 21 residues. V shed 2 bases, J shed 4 bases, and the junction held 19 bases outside the gene matches. CDR1 and CDR2 from the germline V gene are MNHEY and SVGEGT. Here the CDR3 DNA reads TGTGCCAGCAGTTACGGACAGCTAGGGACTAGCGGCTACAACAGGTACAATGAGCAGTTCTTC. Protein product: CASSYGQLGTSGYNRYNEQFF.

Note on this clonotype: The junction differs from germline at one of its ends, possibly a read error. V usage is TRBV20-1 and J usage is TRBJ2-3; unclear D gene. Germline V gene sequence: CDR1 DFQATT, CDR2 SNEGSKA (reference sequence). The CDR3 is 15 amino acids. The CDR3 region is CSARSLAEGTDTQYF. The CDR3 coding sequence is TGCAGTGCTAGAAGCCTCGCGGAAGGCACGGATACGCAGTATTTT.

This clonotype came up a few times. The CDR3 region has the DNA TGCGCCAGCAGCTACCCGGGACTAGCCTACGAGCAGTACTTC. It translates to CASSYPGLAYEQYF. The chain combines TRBV5-1 with TRBJ2-7; 8 nucleotides align to TRBD2. The CDR3 contains 14 residues. Germline assignment: CDR1 SGHRS and CDR2 YFSETQ. J lost 2 bases, V lost 3 bases, and 4 bases had no gene match. Based on the CDR3 plus reference TRBV5-1 and TRBJ2-7, the full variable domain is KAGVTQTPRYLIKTRGQQVTLSCSPISGHRSVSWYQQTPGQGLQFLFEYFSETQRNKGNFPGRFSGRQFSNSRSEMNVSTLELGDSALYLCASSYPGLAYEQYFGPGTRLTVT.

For the CDR3, the DNA is TGCAGTGCTAGAATAAATGGACAGGCAAGAACAGCTTTCTTT. Translated: CSARINGQARTAFF. The chain links TRBV20-1 to TRBJ1-1; 7 bases agree with TRBD1. Germline values: CDR1 DFQATT, CDR2 SNEGSKA (reference sequence). V lost 2 bases and J lost 10; bases outside the gene matches: 13. The CDR3 consists of 14 residues.

The sample holds a few counts of this clonotype. V gene TRBV20-1 combines with J gene TRBJ1-1; D call uncertain. Germline V gene data show CDR1 as DFQATT and CDR2 as SNEGSKA (reference sequence). The CDR3 covers 13 residues. Trimming removed 3 bases from V and 4 bases from J, with 12 bases in between. Here the CDR3 reads CSARDRSVTEAFF. The CDR3 region has the DNA TGCAGTGCTAGGGACCGATCCGTCACTGAAGCTTTCTTT.

This clonotype appeared many times. The J gene is TRBJ2-7, the V gene TRBV20-1; no firm D call. The CDR3 has 12 residues. Germline-derived CDR1 and CDR2 are DFQATT and SNEGSKA (reference sequence). Trimming shortened V by 0 bases and J by 0 bases, and 3 bases separated the two germline ends. The CDR3 sequence is CSARDPSYEQYF. The CDR3 bases are TGCAGTGCTAGAGATCCCTCCTACGAGCAGTACTTC.

In this sample, this clonotype turned up a few times. The chain combines TRBV18 with TRBJ2-3, with D perhaps matching TRBD1 (5 bases). V was pared by 5 bases and J by 4 bases, with 13 bases between. CDR3 size: 14 residues. The germline V gene has CDR1 KGHSH and CDR2 LQKENI. The CDR3 is CASSTQGSSDTQYF. CDR3 DNA: TGTGCCAGCTCAACCCAGGGCTCATCAGATACGCAGTATTTT.

This rearrangement joins TRBV12-3 or TRBV12-4 to TRBJ1-5; no firm D call. V was trimmed by 8 bases and J by 0 bases, leaving 14 bases between them. CDR3 size: 15 residues. CDR3 in amino acids: CASGERRLSNQPQHF. The DNA for the CDR3 is TGTGCCAGCGGGGAGAGGCGGCTTAGCAATCAGCCCCAGCATTTT.